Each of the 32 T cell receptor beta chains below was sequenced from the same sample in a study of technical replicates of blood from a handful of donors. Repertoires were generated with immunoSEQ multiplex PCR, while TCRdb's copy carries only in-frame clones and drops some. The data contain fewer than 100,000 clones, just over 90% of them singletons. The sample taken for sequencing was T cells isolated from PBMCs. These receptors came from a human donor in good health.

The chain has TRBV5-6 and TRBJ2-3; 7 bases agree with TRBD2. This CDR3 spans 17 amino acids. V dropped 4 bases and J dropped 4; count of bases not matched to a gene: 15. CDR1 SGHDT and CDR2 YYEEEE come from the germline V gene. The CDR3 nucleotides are TGTGCCAGCAGCGGCTGGCGTCAGTGGCGGGGGTCAGATACGCAGTATTTT. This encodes CASSGWRQWRGSDTQYF.

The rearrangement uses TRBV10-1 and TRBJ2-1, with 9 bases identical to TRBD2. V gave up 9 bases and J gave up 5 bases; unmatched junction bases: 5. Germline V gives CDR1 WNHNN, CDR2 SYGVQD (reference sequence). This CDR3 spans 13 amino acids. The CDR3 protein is CASSGRVNNEQFF. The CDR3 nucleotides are TGCGCCAGTAGCGGGAGAGTCAACAATGAGCAGTTCTTC.

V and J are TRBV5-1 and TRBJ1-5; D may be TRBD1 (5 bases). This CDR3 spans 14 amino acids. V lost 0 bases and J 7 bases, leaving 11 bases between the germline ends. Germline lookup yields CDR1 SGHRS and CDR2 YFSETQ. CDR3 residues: CASSLDGGAQPQHF. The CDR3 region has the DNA TGCGCCAGCAGCTTGGACGGAGGGGCACAGCCCCAGCATTTT.

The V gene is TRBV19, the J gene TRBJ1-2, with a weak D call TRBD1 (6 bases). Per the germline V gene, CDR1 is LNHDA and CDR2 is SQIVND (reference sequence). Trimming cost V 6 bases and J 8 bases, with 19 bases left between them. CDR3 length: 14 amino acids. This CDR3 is CASRTLGGPEGYTF. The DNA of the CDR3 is TGTGCCAGTAGAACCCTCGGGGGGCCCGAGGGCTACACCTTC.

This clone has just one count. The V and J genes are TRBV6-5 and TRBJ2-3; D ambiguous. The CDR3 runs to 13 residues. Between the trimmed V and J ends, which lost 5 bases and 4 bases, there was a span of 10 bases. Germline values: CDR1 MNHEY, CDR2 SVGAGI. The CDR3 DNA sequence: TGTGCCAGCAGTCCCAACAACCCAGATACGCAGTATTTT. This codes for CASSPNNPDTQYF.

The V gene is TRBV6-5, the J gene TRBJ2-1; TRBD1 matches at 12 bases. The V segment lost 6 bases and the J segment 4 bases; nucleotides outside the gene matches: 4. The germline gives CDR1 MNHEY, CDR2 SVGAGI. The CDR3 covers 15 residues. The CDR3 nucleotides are TGTGCCAGCAGCCGGGACAGGGGGCCATACAATGAGCAGTTCTTC. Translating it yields CASSRDRGPYNEQFF.

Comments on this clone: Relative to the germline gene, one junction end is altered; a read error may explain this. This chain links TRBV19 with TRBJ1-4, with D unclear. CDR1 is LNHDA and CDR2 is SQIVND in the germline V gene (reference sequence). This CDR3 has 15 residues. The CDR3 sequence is CASSYQGRTTEKLFF. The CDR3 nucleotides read TGTGCCAGTAGCTACCAAGGGAGGACTACTGAAAAACTGTTTTTT.

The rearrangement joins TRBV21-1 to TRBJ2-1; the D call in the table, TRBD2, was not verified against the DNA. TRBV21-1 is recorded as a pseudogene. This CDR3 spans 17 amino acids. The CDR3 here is CASRRLAVDTSYNEQFF. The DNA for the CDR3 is TGTGCCAGCAGAAGGCTAGCGGTAGATACCTCCTACAATGAGCAGTTCTTC.

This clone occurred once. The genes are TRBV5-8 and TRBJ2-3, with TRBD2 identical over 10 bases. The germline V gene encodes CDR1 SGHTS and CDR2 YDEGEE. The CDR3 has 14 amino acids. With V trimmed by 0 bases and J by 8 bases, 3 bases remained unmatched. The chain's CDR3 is CASSLAWTSGTQYF. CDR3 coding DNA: TGTGCCAGCAGCTTGGCATGGACTAGCGGTACGCAGTATTTT.

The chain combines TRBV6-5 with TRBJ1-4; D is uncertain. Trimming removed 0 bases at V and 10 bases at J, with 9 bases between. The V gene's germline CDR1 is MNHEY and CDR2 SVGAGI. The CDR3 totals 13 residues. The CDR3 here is CASSYSPGGKLFF. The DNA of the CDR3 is TGTGCCAGCAGTTACTCACCGGGTGGAAAACTGTTTTTT.

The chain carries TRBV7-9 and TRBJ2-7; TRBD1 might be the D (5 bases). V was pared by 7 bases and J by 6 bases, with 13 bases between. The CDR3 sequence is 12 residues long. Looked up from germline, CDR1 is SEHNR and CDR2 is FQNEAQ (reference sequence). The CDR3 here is CASNPVQGEQYF. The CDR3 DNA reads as TGTGCCAGCAACCCGGTTCAGGGCGAGCAGTACTTC.

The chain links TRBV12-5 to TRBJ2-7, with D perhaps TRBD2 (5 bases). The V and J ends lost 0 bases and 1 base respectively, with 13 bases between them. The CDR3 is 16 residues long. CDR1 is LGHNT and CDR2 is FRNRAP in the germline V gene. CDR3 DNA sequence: TGTGCTAGTGGTTTGGTACTCAGGAGGTCGTCCTACGAGCAGTACTTC. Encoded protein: CASGLVLRRSSYEQYF.

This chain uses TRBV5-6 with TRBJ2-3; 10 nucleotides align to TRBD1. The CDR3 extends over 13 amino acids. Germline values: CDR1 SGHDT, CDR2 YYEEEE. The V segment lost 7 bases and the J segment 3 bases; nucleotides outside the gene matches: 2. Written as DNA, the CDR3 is TGTGCCAGCGTGGGACAGGGGACAGATACGCAGTATTTT. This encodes CASVGQGTDTQYF.

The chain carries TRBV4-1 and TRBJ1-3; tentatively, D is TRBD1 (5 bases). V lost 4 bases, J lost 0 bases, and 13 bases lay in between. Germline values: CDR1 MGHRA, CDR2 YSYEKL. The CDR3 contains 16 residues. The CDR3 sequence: CASSRGQGNSGNTIYF. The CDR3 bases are TGCGCCAGCAGCCGAGGCCAGGGAAACTCTGGAAACACCATATATTTT.

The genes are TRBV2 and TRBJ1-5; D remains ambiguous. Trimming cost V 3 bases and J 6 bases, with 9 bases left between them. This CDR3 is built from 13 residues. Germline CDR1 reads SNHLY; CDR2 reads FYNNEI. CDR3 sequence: CASSDWRVQPQHF. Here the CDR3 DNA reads TGTGCCAGCAGTGATTGGAGGGTTCAGCCCCAGCATTTT.

CDR3 DNA sequence: TGTGCCAGCAGTTTTAATAAACAGGGCGCGAACAATGAGCAGTTCTTC. Its protein is CASSFNKQGANNEQFF. This sequence joins TRBV28 and TRBJ2-1; D may be TRBD1 (6 bases). The CDR3 is 16 amino acids. In germline, CDR1 is MDHEN, CDR2 SYDVKM. V was shortened by 3 bases and J by 5 bases, with 17 bases between the two germline ends.

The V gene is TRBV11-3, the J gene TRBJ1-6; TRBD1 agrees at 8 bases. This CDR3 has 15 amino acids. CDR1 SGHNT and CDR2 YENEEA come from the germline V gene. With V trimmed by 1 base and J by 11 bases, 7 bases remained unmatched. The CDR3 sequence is CASSLVTGAGTPLHF. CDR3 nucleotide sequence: TGTGCCAGCAGCTTAGTGACAGGGGCGGGGACACCCCTCCACTTT.

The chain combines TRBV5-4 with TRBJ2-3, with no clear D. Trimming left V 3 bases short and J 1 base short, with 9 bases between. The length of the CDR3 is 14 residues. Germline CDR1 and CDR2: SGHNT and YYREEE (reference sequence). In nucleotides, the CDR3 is TGTGCCAGCAGCTCCCCCTTAGGCACAGATACGCAGTATTTT. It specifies CASSSPLGTDTQYF.

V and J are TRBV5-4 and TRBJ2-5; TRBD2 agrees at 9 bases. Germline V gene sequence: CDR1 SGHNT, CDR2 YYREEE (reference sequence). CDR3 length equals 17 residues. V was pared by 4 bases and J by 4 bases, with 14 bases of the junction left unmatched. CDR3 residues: CASSDARGGLARETQYF. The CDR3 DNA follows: TGTGCCAGCAGCGACGCAAGGGGAGGACTAGCGAGAGAGACCCAGTACTTC. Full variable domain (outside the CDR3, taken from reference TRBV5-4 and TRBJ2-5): ETGVTQSPTHLIKTRGQQVTLRCSSQSGHNTVSWYQQALGQGPQFIFQYYREEENGRGNFPPRFSGLQFPNYSSELNVNALELDDSALYLCASSDARGGLARETQYFGPGTRLLVL.

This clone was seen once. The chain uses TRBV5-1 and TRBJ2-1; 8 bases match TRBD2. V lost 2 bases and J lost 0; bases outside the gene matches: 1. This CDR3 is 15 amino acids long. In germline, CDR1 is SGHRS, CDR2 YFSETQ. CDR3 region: CASSFGGGSYNEQFF. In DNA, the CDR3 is TGCGCCAGCAGCTTCGGGGGGGGCTCCTACAATGAGCAGTTCTTC.

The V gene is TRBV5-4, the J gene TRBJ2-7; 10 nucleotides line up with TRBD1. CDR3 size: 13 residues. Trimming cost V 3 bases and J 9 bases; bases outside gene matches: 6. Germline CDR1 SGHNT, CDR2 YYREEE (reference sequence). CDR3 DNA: TGTGCCAGCAGCTCCATCGACAGGGGGCCGCAGTACTTC. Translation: CASSSIDRGPQYF.

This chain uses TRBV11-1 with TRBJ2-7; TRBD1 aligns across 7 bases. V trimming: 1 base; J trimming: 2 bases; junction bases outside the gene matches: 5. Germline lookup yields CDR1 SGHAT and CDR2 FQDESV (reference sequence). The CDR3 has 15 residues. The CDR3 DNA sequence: TGTGCCAGCAGCTTAGAAGGGACAGCTGCCTACGAGCAGTACTTC. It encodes CASSLEGTAAYEQYF.

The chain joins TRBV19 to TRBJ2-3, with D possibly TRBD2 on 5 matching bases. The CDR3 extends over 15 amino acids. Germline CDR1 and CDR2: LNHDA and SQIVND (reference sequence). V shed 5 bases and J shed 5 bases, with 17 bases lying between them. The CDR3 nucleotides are TGTGCCAGTAGTGTAGGACTTGTGGCGGTAGATACGCAGTATTTT. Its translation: CASSVGLVAVDTQYF.

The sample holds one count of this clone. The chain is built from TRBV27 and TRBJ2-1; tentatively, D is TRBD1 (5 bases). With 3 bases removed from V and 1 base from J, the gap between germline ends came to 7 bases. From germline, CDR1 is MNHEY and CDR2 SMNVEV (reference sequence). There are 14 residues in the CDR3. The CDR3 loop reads CASSLGLSYNEQFF. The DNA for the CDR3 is TGTGCCAGCAGTTTGGGGCTTTCCTACAATGAGCAGTTCTTC.

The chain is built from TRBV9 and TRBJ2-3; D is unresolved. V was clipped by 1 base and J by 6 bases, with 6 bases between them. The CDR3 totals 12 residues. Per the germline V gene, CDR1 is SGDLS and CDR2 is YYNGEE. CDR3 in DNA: TGTGCCAGCAGCGTATTACGGGATACGCAGTATTTT. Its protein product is CASSVLRDTQYF.

CDR3 loop: CASSSKRPGTSRHQFF. The CDR3 DNA reads TGTGCCAGCAGTTCCAAACGACCCGGGACTAGCCGGCATCAGTTCTTC. The chain joins TRBV28 to TRBJ2-1; 9 nucleotides line up with TRBD2. Germline CDR1 is MDHEN and CDR2 is SYDVKM. With V trimmed by 4 bases and J by 13 bases, 17 bases remained unmatched. The CDR3 is 16 amino acids.

The CDR3 nucleotides are TGTGCCAGCAGCTTAGCGGGCGGGACCCAAGAGACCCAGTACTTC. It yields the protein CASSLAGGTQETQYF. The chain links TRBV7-9 to TRBJ2-5; weak D call: TRBD2 (6 bases). CDR3 length: 15 amino acids. Germline CDR1 and CDR2: SEHNR and FQNEAQ (reference sequence). V was trimmed by 0 bases and J by 1 base, leaving 9 bases between them.

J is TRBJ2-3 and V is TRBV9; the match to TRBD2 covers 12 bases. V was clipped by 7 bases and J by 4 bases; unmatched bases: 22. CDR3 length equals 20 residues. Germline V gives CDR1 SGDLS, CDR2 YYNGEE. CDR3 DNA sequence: TGTGCCAGCGAAGGTGGGTCCCTGGGGCAGACTAGCGGGAGCCCAGATACGCAGTATTTT. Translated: CASEGGSLGQTSGSPDTQYF.

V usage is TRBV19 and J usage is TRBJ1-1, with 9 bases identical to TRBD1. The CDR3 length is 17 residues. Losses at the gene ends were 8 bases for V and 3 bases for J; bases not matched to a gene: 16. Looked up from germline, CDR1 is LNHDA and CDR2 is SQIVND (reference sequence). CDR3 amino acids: CASQDRDRARPDTEAFF. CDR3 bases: TGTGCCAGTCAAGACCGGGACAGGGCCCGTCCGGACACTGAAGCTTTCTTT.

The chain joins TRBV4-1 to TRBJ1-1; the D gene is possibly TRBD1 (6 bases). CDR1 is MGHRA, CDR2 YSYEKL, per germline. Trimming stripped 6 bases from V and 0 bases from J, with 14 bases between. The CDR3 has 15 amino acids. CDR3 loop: CASSRSGHLNTEAFF. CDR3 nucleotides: TGCGCCAGCAGTCGCTCGGGACATTTGAACACTGAAGCTTTCTTT.

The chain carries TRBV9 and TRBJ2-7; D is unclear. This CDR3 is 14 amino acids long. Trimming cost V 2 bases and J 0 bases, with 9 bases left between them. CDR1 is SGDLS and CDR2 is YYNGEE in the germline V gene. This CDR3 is CASSVTGNSYEQYF. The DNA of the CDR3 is TGTGCCAGCAGCGTTACGGGTAACTCCTACGAGCAGTACTTC.

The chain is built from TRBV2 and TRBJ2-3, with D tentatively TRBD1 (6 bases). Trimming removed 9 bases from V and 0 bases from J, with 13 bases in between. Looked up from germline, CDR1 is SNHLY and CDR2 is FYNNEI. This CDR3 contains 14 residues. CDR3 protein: CASIQGQSTDTQYF. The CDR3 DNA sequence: TGTGCCAGTATCCAAGGACAGAGCACAGATACGCAGTATTTT.